This T cell receptor (beta chain) was obtained from a study of blood T cell repertoires in COVID-19. Study summary: The cDNA or gDNA used as material had been derived from T cells, B-cell-depleted T cells, or PBMCs.

Original methodology: Estimation of nucleated cell counts was performed using reference gene primer amplification. Some clones are missing from TCRdb's copy, which holds only in-frame ones; the method was immunoSEQ multiplex PCR. The D gene and trimming were derived from the DNA, and the V and J assignments and clone size from that table. The sample records about 340,000 clones, about 87% being singletons. Germline V gene data show CDR1 as SEHNR and CDR2 as FQNEAQ (reference sequence). V was cut by 3 bases and J by 3 bases, with 3 bases left in between. The CDR3 is 11 residues long. This clone was found many times. Other DNA sequences in this sample translate to the same CDR3.

This sequence was found in a woman between 50 and 59 years old with COVID-19, enrolled during active disease. Specimen: peripheral blood. The chain links TRBV7-9 to TRBJ2-7; D is undetermined. CDR3 sequence reads: CASSFSYEQYF. CDR3 bases: TGTGCCAGCAGCTTCAGCTACGAGCAGTACTTC.